A single sample is the source of the 9 T cell receptor beta chains below, sequenced in a study of CD8 T cells in Susac syndrome. The RNA input was roughly 0.45 to 1 ug, and it was reverse transcribed with random hexamers. TCRdb reprocessed the immunoSEQ multiplex PCR reads with MiXCR, giving one entry per CDR3 protein. The top ten clones hold around 0.093% of a sample with about 240,000 distinct CDR3 sequences, 90% to 96% of them seen once. Sequenced material: CD4+ T cells from PBMCs. The receptors here all came from a human donor with Susac syndrome.

This chain connects TRBV29-1 to TRBJ1-2; D ambiguous. CDR3 length equals 14 residues. Looked up from germline, CDR1 is SQVTM and CDR2 is ANQGSEA. The germline V and J ends were trimmed by 7 bases and 4 bases, with 19 bases remaining between them. The DNA of the CDR3 is TGCAGCGCCGCCAGCAGCCCGGCTTTCTATGGCTACACCTTC. This translates into CSAASSPAFYGYTF.

The chain links TRBV20-1 to TRBJ2-7, with 7 bases lining up with TRBD2. CDR3 length equals 16 residues. The trim removed 3 bases at V and 3 bases at J, leaving 14 bases unmatched. Germline assignment: CDR1 DFQATT and CDR2 SNEGSKA (reference sequence). Here the CDR3 reads CSASGGGRTLYYEQYF. For the CDR3, the DNA is TGCAGTGCTAGTGGAGGCGGGAGAACCCTATACTACGAGCAGTACTTC.

The chain has TRBV7-3 and TRBJ2-1; D unresolved. Germline lookup yields CDR1 SGHTA and CDR2 FQGTGA. Trimming removed 4 bases from V and 6 bases from J, with 13 bases in between. The CDR3 consists of 14 residues. The CDR3 nucleotides read TGTGCCAGCAGCTCGGCCCCAGAGTTCAATGAGCAGTTCTTC. It translates to CASSSAPEFNEQFF.

V is TRBV3-1 and J is TRBJ2-7; 7 bases are shared with TRBD1. This CDR3 has 17 residues. From germline, CDR1 is LGHDT and CDR2 YNNKEL (reference sequence). V gave up 1 base and J gave up 5 bases; unmatched junction bases: 14. The CDR3 loop is CASSQAFLRGSHDEQYF. The CDR3 DNA follows: TGTGCCAGCAGCCAAGCTTTCCTCAGGGGGAGTCATGACGAGCAGTACTTC.

J is TRBJ1-2 and V is TRBV29-1, with TRBD1 matching 10 bases. Germline CDR1 is SQVTM and CDR2 is ANQGSEA. V lost 0 bases and J lost 4; bases outside the gene matches: 11. CDR3 length equals 17 residues. CDR3 nucleotides: TGCAGCGTTGAAGATTTTAGTTACCGGGACAGGGGCTATGGCTACACCTTC. It encodes CSVEDFSYRDRGYGYTF.

The chain joins TRBV7-2 to TRBJ2-7, with D unresolved. The CDR3 has 15 amino acids. CDR1 and CDR2 from the germline V gene are SGHTA and FQGNSA. The V end was cut by 6 bases, the J end by 3 bases, with 18 bases between. CDR3 in DNA: TGTGCCAGCAGTTATACTCCGGGTCCCTACTACGAGCAGTACTTC. Protein sequence: CASSYTPGPYYEQYF.

The count of this clonotype is one. V is TRBV7-9 and J is TRBJ2-4, with D uncertain. The CDR3 contains 13 residues. V was shortened by 2 bases and J by 8 bases, with 10 bases between the two germline ends. The V gene's germline CDR1 is SEHNR and CDR2 FQNEAQ (reference sequence). The CDR3 bases are TGTGCCAGCAGCTTATCCCTAGAGGACATTCAGTACTTC. This codes for CASSLSLEDIQYF.

This chain links TRBV20-1 with TRBJ1-4; 9 bases are a match to TRBD1. The CDR3 has 14 residues. In germline, CDR1 is DFQATT, CDR2 SNEGSKA (reference sequence). V shed 4 bases and J 7 bases; nucleotides not matched to a gene: 7. Here the CDR3 reads CSATRDRVAEKLFF. CDR3 coding DNA: TGCAGTGCTACCCGGGACAGGGTAGCTGAAAAACTGTTTTTT.

The chain combines TRBV29-1 with TRBJ2-5, with D maybe TRBD2 (7 bases). This CDR3 is built from 13 residues. CDR1 is SQVTM and CDR2 is ANQGSEA in the germline V gene. Trimming pared 6 bases from V and 0 bases from J, leaving 11 bases between. DNA for the CDR3: TGCAGCGTCCGGGGGGCGGACCAAGAGACCCAGTACTTC. It codes for CSVRGADQETQYF.